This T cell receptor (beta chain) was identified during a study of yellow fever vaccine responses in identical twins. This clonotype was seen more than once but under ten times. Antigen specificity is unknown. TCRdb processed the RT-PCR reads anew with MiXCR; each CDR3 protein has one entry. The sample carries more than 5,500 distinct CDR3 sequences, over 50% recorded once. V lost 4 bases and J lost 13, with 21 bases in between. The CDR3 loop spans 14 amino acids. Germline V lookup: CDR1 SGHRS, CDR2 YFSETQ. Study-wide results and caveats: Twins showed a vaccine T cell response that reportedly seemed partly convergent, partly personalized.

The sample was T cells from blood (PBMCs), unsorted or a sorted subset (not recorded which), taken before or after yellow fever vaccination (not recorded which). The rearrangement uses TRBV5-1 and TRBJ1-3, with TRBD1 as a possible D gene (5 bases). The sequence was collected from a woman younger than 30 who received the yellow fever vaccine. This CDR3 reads CASSNDGTARGIYF. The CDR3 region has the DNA TGCGCCAGCAGCAACGACGGGACGGCGCGGGGGATATATTTT. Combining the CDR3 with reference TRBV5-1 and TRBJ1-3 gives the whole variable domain KAGVTQTPRYLIKTRGQQVTLSCSPISGHRSVSWYQQTPGQGLQFLFEYFSETQRNKGNFPGRFSGRQFSNSRSEMNVSTLELGDSALYLCASSNDGTARGIYFGEGSWLTVV.